This T cell receptor beta chain stems from a study of T cell responses to AZD1222 COVID-19 vaccine. Study-level information: Pooling was applied to second doses at about 4 or about 12 weeks. Whole-study findings and limits: Spike-wide vaccine-associated CD4 TCRs dominated at 160-218 and 743-854. Baseline seropositivity characterized only a handful of AZD1222 recipients. Repertoire sampling occurred only after the peak T cell response.

Generated by immunoSEQ multiplex PCR, the TCRdb table keeps only in-frame clones and is missing some. The sample carries 75,000 to 100,000 clones, around 90% recorded once. About this clone itself: No antigen is known for it.

CDR1 SQVTM and CDR2 ANQGSEA come from the germline V gene. The CDR3 extends over 14 amino acids. This specimen consisted of peripheral blood, obtained on day 0 of AZD1222 vaccination. The V gene is TRBV29-1, the J gene TRBJ1-3; 7 bases fit TRBD1. This receptor was obtained from an adult in good health. As DNA, the CDR3 is TGCAGTGCCTCGGGACAGAACTCTGGAAACACCATATATTTT. Protein sequence: CSASGQNSGNTIYF.